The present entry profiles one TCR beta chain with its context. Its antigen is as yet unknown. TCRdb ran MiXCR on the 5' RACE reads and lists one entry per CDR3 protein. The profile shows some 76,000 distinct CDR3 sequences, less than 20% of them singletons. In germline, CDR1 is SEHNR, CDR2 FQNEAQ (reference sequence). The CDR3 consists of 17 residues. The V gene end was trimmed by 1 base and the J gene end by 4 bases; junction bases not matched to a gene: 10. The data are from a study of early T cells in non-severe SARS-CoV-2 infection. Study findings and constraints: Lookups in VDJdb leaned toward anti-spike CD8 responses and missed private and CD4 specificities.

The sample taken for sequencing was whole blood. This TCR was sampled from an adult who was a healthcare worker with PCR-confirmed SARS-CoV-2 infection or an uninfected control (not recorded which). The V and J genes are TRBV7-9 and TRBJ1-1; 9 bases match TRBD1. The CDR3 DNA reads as TGTGCCAGCAGCTTAGTTAGGACAGGGGCGGGTAGCACTGAAGCTTTCTTT. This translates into CASSLVRTGAGSTEAFF.